Listed here are 22 T cell receptor beta chains from one sample, sequenced in a study of regulatory T cells in long-lasting Graves disease. Time point specified: persistent/refractory GD, antithyroid drugs over 5 years with positive TRAb. TCR sequences were obtained from RNA taken from PBMCs. For TCR beta, libraries came from iRepertoire HTBI primers and Arm-PCR of CDR3 regions. TCRdb itself ran the multiplex PCR reads through MiXCR, one entry per CDR3 protein. The sample includes around 400,000 distinct CDR3 sequences, 20% to 25% of them seen just once. The sample consisted of peripheral blood mononuclear cells (PBMCs), taken when the disease was refractory, from a patient treated with antithyroid drugs. Receptors originate from a female donor with Graves disease.

The rearrangement uses TRBV6-1 and TRBJ1-3; D is undetermined. Germline V CDR1 and CDR2: MNHNS, SASEGT. V was cut by 4 bases and J by 0 bases, with 13 bases left in between. The CDR3 runs 16 residues. The CDR3 region has the DNA TGTGCCAGCAGTGGTTACATCACTCTCTCTGGAAACACCATATATTTT. It codes for CASSGYITLSGNTIYF.

This clonotype was observed at least ten times. V and J are TRBV12-3 or TRBV12-4 and TRBJ1-1; unclear D gene. CDR3 length equals 16 residues. Trimming left V 5 bases short and J 0 bases short, with 16 bases between. The CDR3 loop reads CASSPQITIMNTEAFF. As DNA, the CDR3 is TGTGCCAGCAGTCCTCAAATAACTATTATGAACACTGAAGCTTTCTTT.

This clonotype was detected ten times or more. This chain connects TRBV18 to TRBJ2-2; D not resolved. The CDR3 is made up of 12 amino acids. The V gene lost 5 bases and the J gene lost 7 bases, with 8 bases spanning the gap. The germline gives CDR1 KGHSH, CDR2 LQKENI. The CDR3 DNA is TGTGCCAGCTCATCCGACCGCGGGGAGCTGTTTTTT. This codes for CASSSDRGELFF.

This clonotype was seen ten or more times. The J gene is TRBJ2-5, the V gene TRBV6-1, with D possibly being TRBD1 (6 bases). CDR1 and CDR2 from the germline V gene are MNHNS and SASEGT. V was clipped by 6 bases and J by 3 bases, with 14 bases between them. There are 14 residues in the CDR3. The chain's CDR3 is CASRTNREEETQYF. CDR3 sequence (DNA): TGTGCCAGCAGAACGAACAGGGAAGAAGAGACCCAGTACTTC.

This clonotype was found a few times. The chain combines TRBV27 with TRBJ2-2, with D perhaps matching TRBD1 (6 bases). Germline CDR1 and CDR2: MNHEY and SMNVEV (reference sequence). V was trimmed by 7 bases and J by 3 bases, leaving 12 bases between them. This CDR3 region has 14 residues. DNA of the CDR3: TGTGCCAGCACCCTGAACAGGGACACCGGGGAGCTGTTTTTT. Residues: CASTLNRDTGELFF.

This clonotype was observed a few times. J is TRBJ2-7 and V is TRBV12-3 or TRBV12-4; D tentatively fits TRBD1 or TRBD2 (5 bases each). The CDR3 runs 14 residues. V dropped 4 bases and J dropped 6 bases, with 16 bases sitting between them. The CDR3 is CASSSRGLRAEQYF. In nucleotides, the CDR3 is TGTGCCAGCAGTTCCCGGGGCCTTCGGGCCGAGCAGTACTTC.

The rearrangement uses TRBV5-5 and TRBJ1-5; D is possibly TRBD1 (5 bases). The germline V and J ends were trimmed by 4 bases and 8 bases, with 28 bases remaining between them. The CDR3 loop spans 18 amino acids. Germline loops: CDR1 SGHKS, CDR2 YYEKEE (reference sequence). For the CDR3, the DNA is TGTGCCAGCAGCCCTCACCCGGTTGGACACCCCCCCTCGAAGCCCCAGCATTTT. Its protein product is CASSPHPVGHPPSKPQHF.

Details on this clonotype: This may be a read error: a much more frequent sequence differs by one nucleotide. The V gene is TRBV28, the J gene TRBJ2-2; 7 bases fit TRBD2. Trimming removed 8 bases from V and 6 bases from J; junction bases left unmatched: 9. Germline CDR1 is MDHEN and CDR2 is SYDVKM. This CDR3 is built from 14 residues. The CDR3 coding sequence is TGTGCCAGCGCTAACGTTGGGGGGGCCGGGGAGCTGTTTTTT. Protein product: CASANVGGAGELFF. The variable domain in full, with the rest retrieved from reference TRBV28 and TRBJ2-2, is DVKVTQSSRYLVKRTGEKVFLECVQDMDHENMFWYRQDPGLGLRLIYFSYDVKMKEKGDIPEGYSVSREKKERFSLILESASTNQTSMYLCASANVGGAGELFFGEGSRLTVL.

The table lists this clonotype with many counts. The CDR3 loop reads CSVGQPGETQYF. The CDR3 coding sequence is TGCAGCGTTGGTCAGCCCGGCGAGACCCAGTACTTC. V and J are TRBV29-1 and TRBJ2-5; D is unclear. CDR3 size: 12 residues. V lost 4 bases and J lost 5, with 11 bases in between. Germline V gene lookup returns CDR1 SQVTM and CDR2 ANQGSEA.

This clonotype was seen many times. V gene TRBV2 combines with J gene TRBJ2-2; TRBD2 is a possible D gene (5 bases). V gave up 11 bases and J gave up 4 bases, with 11 bases separating them. CDR1 SNHLY and CDR2 FYNNEI come from the germline V gene. This CDR3 region has 12 residues. The DNA for the CDR3 is TGTGCCTTCCACCGGGGCACCGGGGAGCTGTTTTTT. Protein: CAFHRGTGELFF.

Note on this clonotype: Its ends do not fully match the called genes, so a read error is possible. V and J are TRBV9 and TRBJ2-2, with D maybe TRBD2 (5 bases). Germline CDR1 reads SGDLS; CDR2 reads YYNGEE. CDR3 length equals 15 residues. In DNA, the CDR3 is TGTGCCAGCAGCGTTGGCGGATCGAACACCGGGGAGCTGTCTTTT. This translates into CASSVGGSNTGELSF.

This clonotype appeared many times. This chain uses TRBV11-2 with TRBJ2-5, with D maybe TRBD2 (5 bases). The CDR3 loop spans 14 amino acids. Looked up from germline, CDR1 is SGHAT and CDR2 is FQNNGV. Trimming stripped 5 bases from V and 4 bases from J, with 14 bases between. CDR3 region: CASSVRGFRETQYF. CDR3 nucleotides: TGTGCCAGCAGCGTACGGGGATTTAGAGAGACCCAGTACTTC. The variable domain in full, completed from reference TRBV11-2 and TRBJ2-5, reads EAGVAQSPRYKIIEKRQSVAFWCNPISGHATLYWYQQILGQGPKLLIQFQNNGVVDDSQLPKDRFSAERLKGVDSTLKIQPAKLEDSAVYLCASSVRGFRETQYFGPGTRLLVL.

This clonotype has at least ten counts. The CDR3 sequence: CASSFVPGSETQYF. The CDR3 region has the DNA TGTGCCAGCAGTTTTGTCCCAGGGAGCGAGACCCAGTACTTC. The chain couples TRBV12-3 or TRBV12-4 to TRBJ2-5, with D possibly being TRBD1 or TRBD2 (5 bases each). This CDR3 has 14 residues. With 3 bases removed from V and 5 bases from J, the gap between germline ends came to 13 bases.

The chain uses TRBV20-1 and TRBJ2-3, with D unclear. Germline CDR1 DFQATT, CDR2 SNEGSKA (reference sequence). There are 14 residues in the CDR3. V was cut by 4 bases and J by 0 bases, with 11 bases left in between. DNA of the CDR3: TGCAGTGCTAACAGTTTCGATAGCACAGATACGCAGTATTTT. Translated, it gives CSANSFDSTDTQYF.

The V call is TRBV29-1, the J call TRBJ2-7; D unresolved. The CDR3 sequence is 11 residues long. Trimming pared 0 bases from V and 3 bases from J, leaving 3 bases between. Germline loops: CDR1 SQVTM, CDR2 ANQGSEA. The CDR3 sequence is CSVEESYEQYF. The CDR3 DNA reads as TGCAGCGTTGAAGAAAGCTACGAGCAGTACTTC.

The V gene is TRBV7-6, the J gene TRBJ1-3, with TRBD1 identical over 7 bases. The CDR3 sequence is 15 residues long. CDR1 is SGHVS, CDR2 FNYEAQ, per germline. After removal of 5 bases from V and 0 bases from J, the junction contained 4 bases not matched to a gene. CDR3 protein: CASSTGTVSGNTIYF. The CDR3 region has the DNA TGTGCCAGCAGCACCGGGACAGTCTCTGGAAACACCATATATTTT.

This clonotype was detected ten times or more. The chain employs TRBV19 and TRBJ2-5; D is undetermined. V gave up 4 bases and J gave up 6 bases, with 9 bases separating them. The CDR3 covers 12 residues. Per the germline V gene, CDR1 is LNHDA and CDR2 is SQIVND (reference sequence). CDR3 loop: CASSNISQTQYF. In DNA, the CDR3 is TGTGCCAGTAGTAACATCAGCCAGACCCAGTACTTC.

This clonotype was recorded at least ten times. The rearrangement links TRBV7-3 to TRBJ2-6; D uncertain. V was shortened by 5 bases and J by 0 bases, with 8 bases between the two germline ends. In germline, CDR1 is SGHTA, CDR2 FQGTGA. There are 15 residues in the CDR3. The CDR3 nucleotides read TGTGCCAGCAGCCCTCAGAGCTCTGGGGCCAACGTCCTGACTTTC. It encodes CASSPQSSGANVLTF.

There are many counts of this clonotype. The V and J genes are TRBV5-1 and TRBJ1-1; no definite D call. The CDR3 loop spans 14 amino acids. Germline assignment: CDR1 SGHRS and CDR2 YFSETQ. Between the trimmed V and J ends, which lost 5 bases and 1 base, there was a span of 12 bases. The CDR3 protein is CASRVTGRNTEAFF. The CDR3 DNA is TGCGCCAGCAGAGTAACGGGTAGGAACACTGAAGCTTTCTTT.

This sequence joins TRBV20-1 and TRBJ2-6; maybe TRBD1 (5 bases). The V end lost 1 base, the J end lost 4 bases, and 14 bases lay between the germline ends. Germline V lookup: CDR1 DFQATT, CDR2 SNEGSKA (reference sequence). The CDR3 length is 16 residues. CDR3 amino acids: CSARVIRVVGANVLTF. CDR3 DNA sequence: TGCAGTGCTAGAGTAATCAGGGTGGTCGGGGCCAACGTCCTGACTTTC.

This clonotype has ten or more counts. The CDR3 loop is CASSWGISETQYF. In nucleotides, the CDR3 is TGTGCCAGCAGTTGGGGTATCAGTGAGACCCAGTACTTC. This chain connects TRBV28 to TRBJ2-5; D not resolved. The length of the CDR3 is 13 residues. CDR1 and CDR2 (germline): MDHEN, SYDVKM. Trimming cost V 4 bases and J 5 bases, with 11 bases left between them.

This clonotype was seen more than once but under ten times. The chain has TRBV12-3 or TRBV12-4 and TRBJ1-5; 10 nucleotides agree with TRBD1. The V segment lost 1 base and the J segment 9 bases; nucleotides outside the gene matches: 9. This CDR3 is 16 amino acids long. CDR3 nucleotide sequence: TGTGCCAGCAGTTTAGTCGGAGACAGGGGGCTTCCGCCCCAGCATTTT. This sequence encodes CASSLVGDRGLPPQHF.